The 30 T cell receptor beta chains in this list originate from one sample, sequenced in a study of cytomegalovirus exposure and HLA in healthy donors. With 60 Vbeta and 13 Jbeta primers, the PCR was carried out. Sequencing used immunoSEQ multiplex PCR; TCRdb keeps in-frame clones, though not all of them. The table shows 95,000 to 110,000 clones, with about three quarters occurring only once. Sequenced: PBMCs. These receptors were taken from a woman aged 18-29 years in good health and CMV-seropositive.

The chain combines TRBV28 with TRBJ1-5; D gene ambiguous. Germline lookup yields CDR1 MDHEN and CDR2 SYDVKM. The ends were cut back, 8 bases at V and 7 bases at J, with 15 bases in the middle. The CDR3 sequence is 13 residues long. The CDR3 bases are TGTGCCAGCGGCCCTGGAGTTGGGCAGCCCCAGCATTTT. Residues: CASGPGVGQPQHF. Full variable domain (outside the CDR3, taken from reference TRBV28 and TRBJ1-5): DVKVTQSSRYLVKRTGEKVFLECVQDMDHENMFWYRQDPGLGLRLIYFSYDVKMKEKGDIPEGYSVSREKKERFSLILESASTNQTSMYLCASGPGVGQPQHFGDGTRLSIL.

This chain links TRBV5-8 with TRBJ2-5; 9 bases agree with TRBD1. After removal of 7 bases from V and 0 bases from J, the junction contained 22 bases not matched to a gene. Germline CDR1 reads SGHTS; CDR2 reads YDEGEE. The CDR3 runs 20 residues. The CDR3 here is CASQQLVGTGMFSDQETQYF. The CDR3 coding sequence is TGTGCCAGCCAGCAGCTTGTTGGGACAGGGATGTTCTCGGACCAAGAGACCCAGTACTTC. The variable domain in full, completed from reference TRBV5-8 and TRBJ2-5, reads EAGVTQSPTHLIKTRGQQATLRCSPISGHTSVYWYQQALGLGLQFLLWYDEGEERNRGNFPPRFSGRQFPNYSSELNVNALELEDSALYLCASQQLVGTGMFSDQETQYFGPGTRLLVL.

This sequence joins TRBV2 and TRBJ1-4, with 9 bases matching TRBD1. The CDR3 is 15 residues long. Germline V gene data show CDR1 as SNHLY and CDR2 as FYNNEI. The J segment lost 6 bases and the V segment lost 7 bases, leaving 9 bases of the junction unmatched. The CDR3 sequence: CASTSPGTGYEKLFF. CDR3 nucleotides: TGTGCCAGCACCTCCCCAGGGACAGGGTATGAAAAACTGTTTTTT.

The chain links TRBV27 to TRBJ1-4, with D tentatively TRBD1 (6 bases). Germline values: CDR1 MNHEY, CDR2 SMNVEV (reference sequence). V was trimmed by 4 bases and J by 8 bases, leaving 14 bases between them. The CDR3 sequence is 14 residues long. The CDR3: CASSYRGAREKLFF. CDR3 sequence (DNA): TGTGCCAGCAGTTATCGGGGGGCGCGAGAAAAACTGTTTTTT.

V usage is TRBV29-1 and J usage is TRBJ1-1; 7 bases line up with TRBD1. The germline V gene encodes CDR1 SQVTM and CDR2 ANQGSEA. There are 12 residues in the CDR3. V dropped 7 bases and J dropped 1; count of bases not matched to a gene: 3. DNA for the CDR3: TGCAGCGGGGGACAGACGAACACTGAAGCTTTCTTT. Translation gives CSGGQTNTEAFF.

The rearrangement links TRBV5-1 to TRBJ2-3, with 10 bases matching TRBD2. Losses at the gene ends were 6 bases for V and 7 bases for J; bases not matched to a gene: 11. The CDR3 totals 15 residues. Germline CDR1 SGHRS, CDR2 YFSETQ. The CDR3 bases are TGCGCCAGCAACCCCGTCGGACTAGCGGAAAATACGCAGTATTTT. Its protein product is CASNPVGLAENTQYF.

This chain links TRBV30 with TRBJ2-2; D remains unclear. This CDR3 is 14 amino acids long. Germline V gene data show CDR1 as GTSNPN and CDR2 as SVGIG (reference sequence). Trimming cost V 2 bases and J 5 bases, with 12 bases left between them. Here the CDR3 DNA reads TGTGCCTGGAGTAAGACTCCTATTACCGGGGAGCTGTTTTTT. The encoded protein is CAWSKTPITGELFF.

This rearrangement joins TRBV6-5 to TRBJ1-3; D not resolved. Trimming pared 6 bases from V and 0 bases from J, leaving 6 bases between. This CDR3 contains 13 residues. CDR1 and CDR2 (germline): MNHEY, SVGAGI. The CDR3 sequence is CASRGHSGNTIYF. CDR3 sequence (DNA): TGTGCCAGCAGGGGCCACTCTGGAAACACCATATATTTT.

This clone was picked up one time. The chain carries TRBV5-1 and TRBJ2-3; the match to TRBD2 covers 10 bases. Looked up from germline, CDR1 is SGHRS and CDR2 is YFSETQ. The CDR3 contains 16 residues. Unmatched junction bases numbered 4, after V lost 2 bases and J lost 1 base. In DNA, the CDR3 is TGCGCCAGCAGCTTCGCCGGGACTAGCGGCACAGATACGCAGTATTTT. Translating gives CASSFAGTSGTDTQYF.

The V and J genes are TRBV10-2 and TRBJ1-5, with TRBD1 matching 7 bases. The CDR3 length is 12 residues. Germline CDR1 is WSHSY and CDR2 is SAAADI. V lost 8 bases, J lost 3 bases, and 1 base stayed unmatched. The CDR3 nucleotides are TGCGCCAGCGGGACAGTCAATCAGCCCCAGCATTTT. It translates to CASGTVNQPQHF.

About this clone: The same CDR3 arises from other DNA sequences in this sample as well. The rearrangement links TRBV27 to TRBJ2-3, with 7 positions matching TRBD1. This CDR3 region has 14 residues. The germline V gene encodes CDR1 MNHEY and CDR2 SMNVEV (reference sequence). The V gene end was trimmed by 2 bases and the J gene end by 3 bases; junction bases not matched to a gene: 2. The CDR3 sequence: CASSLGTATDTQYF. For the CDR3, the DNA is TGTGCCAGCAGTTTAGGGACAGCGACAGATACGCAGTATTTT.

This chain connects TRBV6-1 to TRBJ2-5, with TRBD2 matching 7 bases. V lost 3 bases and J lost 5; bases outside the gene matches: 6. Germline V gene sequence: CDR1 MNHNS, CDR2 SASEGT. This CDR3 is built from 14 residues. Here the CDR3 DNA reads TGTGCCAGCAGTGACCGCGGGGGAATGGAGACCCAGTACTTC. It translates to CASSDRGGMETQYF.

The V and J genes are TRBV28 and TRBJ2-7; a weak D match, TRBD1 (6 bases). The CDR3 length is 16 residues. Trimming took 3 bases from V and 0 from J, leaving 15 bases between them. Germline V gene lookup returns CDR1 MDHEN and CDR2 SYDVKM. The CDR3 loop reads CASSLETGKVSYEQYF. CDR3 coding DNA: TGTGCCAGCAGTTTGGAAACAGGGAAGGTCTCCTACGAGCAGTACTTC. Combining the CDR3 with reference TRBV28 and TRBJ2-7 gives the whole variable domain DVKVTQSSRYLVKRTGEKVFLECVQDMDHENMFWYRQDPGLGLRLIYFSYDVKMKEKGDIPEGYSVSREKKERFSLILESASTNQTSMYLCASSLETGKVSYEQYFGPGTRLTVT.

The chain links TRBV10-2 to TRBJ1-5; D unresolved. Trimming stripped 3 bases from V and 6 bases from J, with 12 bases between. Germline V lookup: CDR1 WSHSY, CDR2 SAAADI. CDR3 length: 14 residues. The CDR3 reads CASSDNTRGQPQHF. The CDR3 bases are TGCGCCAGCAGTGATAACACCCGGGGTCAGCCCCAGCATTTT.

J is TRBJ2-5 and V is TRBV5-1, with TRBD2 matching over 12 bases. The length of the CDR3 is 17 residues. Losses at the gene ends were 0 bases for V and 5 bases for J; bases not matched to a gene: 8. In germline, CDR1 is SGHRS, CDR2 YFSETQ. The CDR3 nucleotides are TGCGCCAGCAGCTTGGGCCTAGCGGGAGGGTCGGGTGAGACCCAGTACTTC. Its translation: CASSLGLAGGSGETQYF.

J is TRBJ1-2 and V is TRBV9, with D unresolved. The CDR3 is 15 amino acids. Germline lookup yields CDR1 SGDLS and CDR2 YYNGEE. The V end was cut by 3 bases, the J end by 4 bases, with 16 bases between. CDR3 sequence: CASSADIWAGYGYTF. The CDR3, as DNA: TGTGCCAGCAGCGCCGACATATGGGCGGGCTATGGCTACACCTTC.

Note on this clone: One junction end disagrees with the germline gene, perhaps due to a read error. The genes are TRBV29-1 and TRBJ2-3; TRBD2 matches at 8 bases. This CDR3 spans 15 amino acids. Per the germline V gene, CDR1 is SQVTM and CDR2 is ANQGSEA. Here the CDR3 DNA reads TGCAGCGTGGAAGAGACTAGCGTTTACACAGATACGCAGTATTTT. Encoded protein: CSVEETSVYTDTQYF.

The rearrangement uses TRBV6-1 and TRBJ1-5; D gene unclear. Germline V gene lookup returns CDR1 MNHNS and CDR2 SASEGT. V was pared by 6 bases and J by 3 bases, with 15 bases between. The CDR3 is 15 amino acids. The CDR3 protein is CASSPPSGSNQPQHF. Written as DNA, the CDR3 is TGTGCCAGCAGCCCACCGTCGGGTTCCAATCAGCCCCAGCATTTT.

The rearrangement joins TRBV30 to TRBJ2-5, with D perhaps matching TRBD2 (5 bases). CDR1 is GTSNPN, CDR2 SVGIG, per germline (reference sequence). The V end lost 1 base, the J end lost 0 bases, and 12 bases lay between the germline ends. The CDR3 spans 15 residues. Here the CDR3 DNA reads TGTGCCTGGAGTGCCCCTCGCGGGTACCAAGAGACCCAGTACTTC. Encoded protein: CAWSAPRGYQETQYF.

The chain employs TRBV30 and TRBJ2-7; TRBD2 is a possible D gene (6 bases). Trimming took off 0 bases at V and 3 bases at J, with 12 bases between the two ends. The CDR3 consists of 14 residues. Germline V gene lookup returns CDR1 GTSNPN and CDR2 SVGIG (reference sequence). DNA for the CDR3: TGTGCCTGGAGTGTACTCGCGGGACGCTACGAGCAGTACTTC. Amino acid sequence: CAWSVLAGRYEQYF.

This rearrangement joins TRBV6-4 to TRBJ2-3; perhaps TRBD2 as D (5 bases). Germline-derived CDR1 and CDR2 are MRHNA and SNTAGT. V lost 4 bases to trimming and J lost 2 bases, with 13 bases between them. This CDR3 has 15 residues. DNA of the CDR3: TGTGCCAGCAGTGTAATGCTAGCAGACACAGATACGCAGTATTTT. Amino acids: CASSVMLADTDTQYF.

The chain links TRBV27 to TRBJ2-1; weak D call: TRBD1 (6 bases). In germline, CDR1 is MNHEY, CDR2 SMNVEV (reference sequence). V was pared by 1 base and J by 5 bases, with 9 bases between. The CDR3 totals 14 residues. CDR3 DNA sequence: TGTGCCAGCAGTTTATACCAGGGGAACAATGAGCAGTTCTTC. Protein: CASSLYQGNNEQFF.

This clone was seen only a few times. The gene calls are TRBV4-2 and TRBJ2-7, with D possibly being TRBD2 (5 bases). Germline V gene sequence: CDR1 LGHNA, CDR2 YNFKEQ. The CDR3 is made up of 13 amino acids. V lost 0 bases, J lost 6 bases, and 9 bases lay in between. Written as DNA, the CDR3 is TGTGCCAGCAGCCAAGATGCGGGCCTCGAGCAGTACTTC. Residues: CASSQDAGLEQYF.

This clone has a count of ten or more. The V gene is TRBV2, the J gene TRBJ2-7; 8 bases are shared with TRBD2. The CDR3 is made up of 14 amino acids. Trimming removed 8 bases from V and 5 bases from J; junction bases left unmatched: 11. Germline V gene data show CDR1 as SNHLY and CDR2 as FYNNEI. The DNA of the CDR3 is TGTGCCAGCGGGGAGGGCGGGAGGATCAACGAGCAGTACTTC. It codes for CASGEGGRINEQYF.

This clone was seen just once. At one end, the junction sequence differs from germline, possibly due to a read error. The V and J genes are TRBV30 and TRBJ2-2; D is uncertain. The CDR3 runs to 12 residues. In germline, CDR1 is GTSNPN, CDR2 SVGIG (reference sequence). As DNA, the CDR3 is TGTGCCTGGAGAGAGAACGCCGGGGAGCTGTTTTTT. Translation gives CAWRENAGELFF.

With respect to this clone: Other DNA sequences in this specimen translate into the identical CDR3. This rearrangement joins TRBV2 to TRBJ1-4; D is uncertain. Deletions cut 6 bases from V and 0 bases from J, with 8 bases between. Germline V gives CDR1 SNHLY, CDR2 FYNNEI. The CDR3 length is 14 residues. CDR3 protein: CASRAGTTNEKLFF. The CDR3 bases are TGTGCCAGCAGGGCAGGCACAACTAATGAAAAACTGTTTTTT. Looking up the rest from reference TRBV2 and TRBJ1-4 gives the full variable domain: EPEVTQTPSHQVTQMGQEVILRCVPISNHLYFYWYRQILGQKVEFLVSFYNNEISEKSEIFDDQFSVERPDGSNFTLKIRSTKLEDSAMYFCASRAGTTNEKLFFGSGTQLSVL.

The chain is built from TRBV28 and TRBJ2-5, with 7 bases lining up with TRBD2. V gave up 6 bases and J gave up 5 bases; unmatched junction bases: 9. Germline V gene sequence: CDR1 MDHEN, CDR2 SYDVKM. The CDR3 consists of 14 residues. The CDR3 coding sequence is TGTGCCAGCAGCCCACGACTAGCCGGGGAGACCCAGTACTTC. Translated, it gives CASSPRLAGETQYF.

The chain employs TRBV30 and TRBJ1-5; D call uncertain. The CDR3 contains 15 residues. Germline lookup yields CDR1 GTSNPN and CDR2 SVGIG (reference sequence). The V end was cut by 3 bases, the J end by 2 bases, with 14 bases between. CDR3 region: CAWSDRMAGNQPQHF. CDR3 bases: TGTGCCTGGAGCGACCGAATGGCGGGCAATCAGCCCCAGCATTTT.

The chain employs TRBV6-5 and TRBJ2-7, with TRBD2 as a possible D gene (6 bases). V was clipped by 7 bases and J by 2 bases, with 18 bases between them. CDR1 is MNHEY and CDR2 is SVGAGI in the germline V gene. This CDR3 contains 15 residues. This CDR3 is CASKSQRAPPYEQYF. CDR3 bases: TGTGCCAGCAAGTCCCAGCGGGCACCACCCTACGAGCAGTACTTC.

This clone has a single count. This chain uses TRBV6-5 with TRBJ2-7, with a weak D call TRBD1 (5 bases). Germline assignment: CDR1 MNHEY and CDR2 SVGAGI. The CDR3 spans 13 residues. V lost 6 bases and J 4 bases, leaving 13 bases between the germline ends. Here the CDR3 reads CASSRLGHYEQYF. The CDR3 coding sequence is TGTGCCAGCAGCCGACTGGGGCATTACGAGCAGTACTTC.